The clone carrying this T cell receptor beta chain came up many times. Its antigen is currently unknown. The data were taken from a study of early T cells in non-severe SARS-CoV-2 infection. In the study overall: Sequencing input comprised bulk RNA from unsorted whole blood; chain pairing was not available. Overall study findings and caveats: There was a bias toward anti-spike CD8 responses in VDJdb matching, which missed private and CD4 specificities.

After removal of 3 bases from V and 5 bases from J, the junction contained 5 bases not matched to a gene. The CDR3 has 14 residues. Individual cDNA molecules each received unique molecular identifiers attached to them. TCRdb used MiXCR to reprocess the 5' RACE reads, holding one entry per CDR3 protein. The data hold around 58,000 distinct CDR3 sequences, with over 4% observed a single time. The rearrangement joins TRBV12-3 or TRBV12-4 to TRBJ2-3; 7 bases are shared with TRBD2. Sequenced: whole blood. The sequence was obtained from an adult who was a healthcare worker with PCR-confirmed SARS-CoV-2 infection or an uninfected control (not recorded which). CDR3 nucleotide sequence: TGTGCCAGCAGTTTTGGCGGGAGCCGAGATACGCAGTATTTT. The encoded protein is CASSFGGSRDTQYF.